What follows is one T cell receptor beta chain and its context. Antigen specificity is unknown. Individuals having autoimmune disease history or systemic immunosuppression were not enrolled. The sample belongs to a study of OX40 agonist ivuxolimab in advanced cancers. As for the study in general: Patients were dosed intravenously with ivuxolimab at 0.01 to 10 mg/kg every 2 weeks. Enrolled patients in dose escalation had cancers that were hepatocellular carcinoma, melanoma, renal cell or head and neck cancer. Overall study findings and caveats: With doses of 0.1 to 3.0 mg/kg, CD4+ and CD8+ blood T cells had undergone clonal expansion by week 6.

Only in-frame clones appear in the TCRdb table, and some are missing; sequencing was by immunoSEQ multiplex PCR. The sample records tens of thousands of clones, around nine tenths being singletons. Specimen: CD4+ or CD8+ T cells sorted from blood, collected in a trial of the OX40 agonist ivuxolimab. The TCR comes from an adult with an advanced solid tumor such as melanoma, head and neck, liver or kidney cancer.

CDR3 residues: CASSFRGQGGNQPQHF. The CDR3 DNA is TGTGCCAGCAGTTTTCGCGGACAGGGAGGCAATCAGCCCCAGCATTTT. The gene calls are TRBV28 and TRBJ1-5; 8 positions match TRBD1. CDR1 is MDHEN and CDR2 is SYDVKM in the germline V gene. V lost 3 bases, J lost 2 bases, and 6 bases stayed unmatched. The CDR3 runs 16 residues. Drawing the rest from reference TRBV28 and TRBJ1-5, the complete variable domain is DVKVTQSSRYLVKRTGEKVFLECVQDMDHENMFWYRQDPGLGLRLIYFSYDVKMKEKGDIPEGYSVSREKKERFSLILESASTNQTSMYLCASSFRGQGGNQPQHFGDGTRLSIL.